Below are 9 T cell receptor beta chains sequenced from a single sample in a study of T cell responses to AZD1222 COVID-19 vaccine. This table comes from immunoSEQ multiplex PCR, and its TCRdb copy is limited to in-frame clones, with some not included. Among some 180,000 clones listed, around nine tenths were seen once. The sample consisted of peripheral blood, taken on day 0 of AZD1222 vaccination. The receptors come from an adult in good health.

The CDR3: CASSFDRGGEQYF. The CDR3 DNA is TGTGCCAGCAGTTTCGACAGGGGAGGCGAGCAGTACTTC. The rearrangement joins TRBV12-3 or TRBV12-4 to TRBJ2-7, with 8 nucleotides matching TRBD1. With 3 bases clipped from V and 6 bases from J, the junction kept 4 bases outside the gene matches. The CDR3 length is 13 residues.

Written as DNA, the CDR3 is TGCGCCAGCAGCTCGGACGGGAGGGGTGTAGAGACCCAGTACTTC. Its translation is CASSSDGRGVETQYF. The V and J genes are TRBV5-1 and TRBJ2-5, with 8 nucleotides matching TRBD2. This CDR3 is built from 15 residues. Per germline, CDR1 SGHRS and CDR2 YFSETQ. The V gene end was trimmed by 3 bases and the J gene end by 4 bases; junction bases not matched to a gene: 8.

The rearrangement joins TRBV30 to TRBJ2-1, with no clear D. Germline V CDR1 and CDR2: GTSNPN, SVGIG (reference sequence). V gave up 4 bases and J gave up 6 bases, with 13 bases separating them. The CDR3 is made up of 13 amino acids. In DNA form, the CDR3 reads TGTGCCTGGAATCCCAGTCCCCCCAATGAGCAGTTCTTC. It translates to CAWNPSPPNEQFF. The full variable domain, completed using reference TRBV30 and TRBJ2-1, is SQTIHQWPATLVQPVGSPLSLECTVEGTSNPNLYWYRQAAGRGLQLLFYSVGIGQISSEVPQNLSASRPQDRQFILSSKKLLLSDSGFYLCAWNPSPPNEQFFGPGTRLTVL.

The rearrangement joins TRBV5-1 to TRBJ2-2; no clear D gene. The germline V gene has CDR1 SGHRS and CDR2 YFSETQ. CDR3 size: 14 residues. The V end was cut by 0 bases, the J end by 3 bases, with 6 bases between. In nucleotides, the CDR3 is TGCGCCAGCAGCTTGGAGGGTCACACCGGGGAGCTGTTTTTT. Encoded protein: CASSLEGHTGELFF.

This chain connects TRBV6-5 to TRBJ1-1, with a possible D match to TRBD1 (5 bases). Looked up from germline, CDR1 is MNHEY and CDR2 is SVGAGI. With 0 bases removed from V and 2 bases from J, the gap between germline ends came to 10 bases. The length of the CDR3 is 15 residues. Written as DNA, the CDR3 is TGTGCCAGCAGTTACTCGAGGGGAGTCAACACTGAAGCTTTCTTT. This sequence encodes CASSYSRGVNTEAFF.

V and J are TRBV27 and TRBJ2-2; 9 positions agree with TRBD1. The V segment lost 6 bases and the J segment 1 base; nucleotides outside the gene matches: 6. CDR3 size: 16 residues. CDR1 is MNHEY, CDR2 SMNVEV, per germline (reference sequence). DNA for the CDR3: TGTGCCAGCAGAGCTGGGACAGGGCTGAACACCGGGGAGCTGTTTTTT. Translating gives CASRAGTGLNTGELFF.

The CDR3 here is CASSSPRDRLNEKLFF. CDR3 DNA sequence: TGTGCCAGCAGTTCACCCCGGGACAGACTGAATGAAAAACTGTTTTTT. This sequence joins TRBV27 and TRBJ1-4, with 7 bases fitting TRBD1. After removal of 4 bases from V and 5 bases from J, the junction contained 10 bases not matched to a gene. CDR1 MNHEY and CDR2 SMNVEV come from the germline V gene (reference sequence). The CDR3 totals 16 residues.

The chain combines TRBV18 with TRBJ2-7; 10 bases agree with TRBD1. The CDR3 is 15 amino acids. The V gene end was trimmed by 4 bases and the J gene end by 4 bases; junction bases not matched to a gene: 7. In germline, CDR1 is KGHSH, CDR2 LQKENI. The CDR3 sequence: CASSLLPGQGYEQYF. The CDR3 nucleotides read TGTGCCAGCTCACTTTTACCGGGACAGGGGTACGAGCAGTACTTC.

This clone occurred a few times. The chain links TRBV19 to TRBJ1-3; no definite D call. CDR1 and CDR2 from the germline V gene are LNHDA and SQIVND (reference sequence). This CDR3 comprises 14 residues. The V gene lost 9 bases and the J gene lost 5 bases, with 17 bases spanning the gap. This chain's CDR3 is CASAHPADRNTIYF. The CDR3 DNA follows: TGTGCCAGCGCCCACCCGGCCGATAGAAACACCATATATTTT.